Listed below are T cell receptor beta chains from one sample, sequenced in a study of blood T cells in healthy people across ages. TCRdb ran MiXCR on the 5' RACE reads and lists one entry per CDR3 protein. The sample lists some 1.8 million distinct CDR3 sequences, around 42% seen once, with 20% to 25% in the top ten. Sequencing was carried out using blood. The origin of the receptors is a human donor in good health. CDR3s include the opening cysteine and the closing phenylalanine or tryptophan. Some rows mark clone size as missing; the rest say once, few, many or name a class of expanded clone.

j_call clone_size v_call cdr3_aa
TRBJ1-5 - TRBV25-1 CASSDAGVGQPQHF
TRBJ2-3 - TRBV15 CATSRSGAVTDTQYF
TRBJ2-7 - TRBV5-6 CASSFTSQGFSYEQYF
TRBJ2-4 - TRBV7-8 CASSSYGTSGANEQYF
TRBJ2-2 - TRBV5-1 CASSYGKSSSTGELFF
TRBJ2-7 - TRBV5-5 CASSLSVAGAYEQYF
TRBJ2-5 - TRBV7-2 CASSPPSGMTQYF
TRBJ1-2 - TRBV29-1 CSVEREAGGYGYTF
TRBJ1-4 few TRBV7-9 CASSSRGRGEKLFF
TRBJ2-5 few TRBV20-1 CSSPPYQGETQYF
TRBJ2-7 few TRBV7-9 CASSARSEQYF
TRBJ2-1 - TRBV20-1 CSARDAQGVGEQFF
TRBJ2-5 - TRBV6-2/TRBV6-3 CASSSRIDQETQYF
TRBJ2-2 - TRBV4-3 CASSQDPGGTPNTGELFF
TRBJ2-1 - TRBV9 CASSTHGTGDNEQFF
TRBJ2-3 - TRBV7-3 CASSLSPRASGSTDTQYF